Each of the 21 T cell receptor beta chains below was sequenced from the same sample in a study of blood T cell repertoires in COVID-19. TCRdb's table, derived via immunoSEQ multiplex PCR, lists solely in-frame clones and lacks some. The sample has about 260,000 clones, more than 80% seen once; the top ten hold over 0.85%. The sample taken for sequencing was PBMCs or T cells enriched from blood (not recorded which). The receptors derive from a man aged 45-60 years who had been exposed to COVID-19.

Worth noting for this clone: Its ends do not fully match the called genes, so a read error is possible. The rearrangement links TRBV7-7 to TRBJ2-1, with TRBD1 matching 8 bases. Germline lookup yields CDR1 SSHAT and CDR2 FNYEAQ (reference sequence). This CDR3 comprises 15 residues. This CDR3 is CASSLQGGSYNEQFF. DNA for the CDR3: TGTGCTAGCAGCCTACAGGGGGGCTCCTACAATGAGCAGTTCTTC.

This chain connects TRBV7-3 to TRBJ2-5; the match to TRBD1 covers 9 bases. Germline CDR1 SGHTA, CDR2 FQGTGA. The CDR3 spans 13 residues. Losses at the gene ends were 5 bases for V and 5 bases for J; bases not matched to a gene: 3. The CDR3 sequence is CASSRGQGETQYF. The CDR3 bases are TGTGCCAGCAGCCGCGGACAGGGGGAGACCCAGTACTTC. The full variable domain, in which reference TRBV7-3 and TRBJ2-5 provide the parts outside the CDR3, is GAGVSQTPSNKVTEKGKYVELRCDPISGHTALYWYRQSLGQGPEFLIYFQGTGAADDSGLPNDRFFAVRPEGSVSTLKIQRTERGDSAVYLCASSRGQGETQYFGPGTRLLVL.

This chain links TRBV6-5 with TRBJ2-7; TRBD1 might be the D (6 bases). The V end lost 4 bases, the J end lost 0 bases, and 10 bases lay between the germline ends. The germline V gene has CDR1 MNHEY and CDR2 SVGAGI. This CDR3 comprises 14 residues. The CDR3 is CASSSGQLSYEQYV. As DNA, the CDR3 is TGTGCCAGCAGTTCGGGACAACTCTCCTACGAGCAGTACGTC.

This clone turned up a few times. The chain is built from TRBV5-1 and TRBJ2-3; 13 nucleotides match TRBD2. Germline V gene sequence: CDR1 SGHRS, CDR2 YFSETQ. The CDR3 loop spans 17 amino acids. V dropped 1 base and J dropped 5; count of bases not matched to a gene: 7. This CDR3 reads CASSLFGTSGTGDTQYF. DNA for the CDR3: TGCGCCAGCAGCTTGTTCGGGACTAGCGGGACCGGAGATACGCAGTATTTT. Full variable domain (rest looked up from reference TRBV5-1 and TRBJ2-3): KAGVTQTPRYLIKTRGQQVTLSCSPISGHRSVSWYQQTPGQGLQFLFEYFSETQRNKGNFPGRFSGRQFSNSRSEMNVSTLELGDSALYLCASSLFGTSGTGDTQYFGPGTRLTVL.

This clone was seen more than once but under ten times. V is TRBV5-1 and J is TRBJ1-3; 9 bases fit TRBD1. The CDR3 extends over 16 amino acids. After removal of 2 bases from V and 0 bases from J, the junction contained 3 bases not matched to a gene. Germline V gives CDR1 SGHRS, CDR2 YFSETQ. The CDR3 loop reads CASSFTTGGSGNTIYF. CDR3 in DNA: TGCGCCAGCAGCTTCACGACAGGGGGCTCTGGAAACACCATATATTTT.

The genes are TRBV11-3 and TRBJ1-1, with TRBD1 matching 7 bases. J gave up 4 bases and V 0 bases, and 8 bases lay outside the gene matches. Per the germline V gene, CDR1 is SGHNT and CDR2 is YENEEA. The CDR3 consists of 16 residues. The CDR3 bases are TGTGCCAGCAGCTTAGAGACGACAGGGTGGGGCACTGAAGCTTTCTTT. It codes for CASSLETTGWGTEAFF.

The V gene is TRBV11-3, the J gene TRBJ1-1; D unresolved. Deletions cut 5 bases from V and 6 bases from J, with 13 bases between. CDR1 and CDR2 from the germline V gene are SGHNT and YENEEA. The CDR3 is 13 residues long. The CDR3 spells CASSAVGSSEAFF. As DNA, the CDR3 is TGTGCCAGCAGCGCCGTCGGGAGTTCTGAAGCTTTCTTT.

This clone came up once. This chain joins TRBV10-3 and TRBJ1-3, with 7 bases aligning to TRBD1. Germline V gives CDR1 ENHRY, CDR2 SYGVKD. V lost 10 bases to trimming and J lost 3 bases; unmatched junction nucleotides: 12. The CDR3 extends over 15 amino acids. CDR3 DNA sequence: TGTGCCACCTTAAACAGGGGCGACCATGGAAACACCATATATTTT. Protein: CATLNRGDHGNTIYF.

The chain is built from TRBV4-1 and TRBJ2-7, with D maybe TRBD1 (6 bases). This CDR3 is 18 amino acids long. The ends were cut back, 3 bases at V and 1 base at J, with 22 bases in the middle. Germline CDR1 and CDR2: MGHRA and YSYEKL. The CDR3 nucleotides read TGCGCCAGCAGCCAGGGGCTTTTTGGGGGCCGGACTTCCTACGAGCAGTACTTC. This sequence encodes CASSQGLFGGRTSYEQYF.

In this sample, this clone turned up once. The chain employs TRBV2 and TRBJ2-1; TRBD2 agrees at 9 bases. The germline CDR1 and CDR2 sequences are SNHLY and FYNNEI. J gave up 9 bases and V 7 bases, and 19 bases lay outside the gene matches. This CDR3 has 17 residues. The CDR3 region is CASTEGPAGGVGGEQFF. CDR3 DNA sequence: TGTGCCAGCACCGAGGGCCCAGCGGGGGGCGTAGGCGGTGAGCAGTTCTTC.

The chain employs TRBV28 and TRBJ1-1; TRBD1 is a possible D gene (5 bases). V shed 5 bases and J shed 2 bases, with 15 bases lying between them. Germline-derived CDR1 and CDR2 are MDHEN and SYDVKM. The CDR3 contains 15 residues. CDR3 DNA sequence: TGTGCCAGCAGTCCCGACTGGGGCCCAAACACTGAAGCTTTCTTT. Translated, it gives CASSPDWGPNTEAFF.

The chain carries TRBV3-1 (or the pseudogene TRBV3-2) and TRBJ1-2, with D uncertain. Germline V gene data show CDR1 as LGHDT and CDR2 as YNNKEL (reference sequence). The V gene lost 1 base and the J gene lost 4 bases, with 16 bases spanning the gap. The CDR3 loop spans 16 amino acids. The CDR3 region is CASSQGPAKEVYGYTF. CDR3 DNA: TGTGCCAGCAGCCAAGGGCCAGCTAAGGAGGTCTATGGCTACACCTTC.

The CDR3 loop reads CASSGSEKNQPQHF. For the CDR3, the DNA is TGTGCCAGCAGCGGTTCCGAAAAGAATCAGCCCCAGCATTTT. The chain joins TRBV2 to TRBJ1-5; no clear D. This CDR3 region has 14 residues. V was pared by 6 bases and J by 4 bases, with 13 bases between. Looked up from germline, CDR1 is SNHLY and CDR2 is FYNNEI.

V usage is TRBV14 and J usage is TRBJ2-3; no clear D. There are 14 residues in the CDR3. Germline values: CDR1 SGHDN, CDR2 FVKESK. Trimming left V 1 base short and J 7 bases short, with 12 bases between. The CDR3 here is CASSQGARYYTQYF. As DNA, the CDR3 is TGTGCCAGCAGCCAAGGGGCCCGCTATTATACGCAGTATTTT.

Points on this clone: The sample has other DNA sequences that encode this CDR3 too. The chain's CDR3 is CASSLGQGSYNEQFF. The CDR3 nucleotides read TGTGCCAGCAGCTTAGGACAGGGTAGTTACAATGAGCAGTTCTTC. The chain joins TRBV11-3 to TRBJ2-1, with 7 bases fitting TRBD1. The CDR3 covers 15 residues. Germline V gives CDR1 SGHNT, CDR2 YENEEA. Trimming cost V 1 base and J 4 bases; bases outside gene matches: 4.

The genes are TRBV7-3 and TRBJ2-2, with 7 bases that match TRBD2. Per the germline V gene, CDR1 is SGHTA and CDR2 is FQGTGA. The CDR3 is 16 residues long. The ends lost 2 bases at V and 4 bases at J; junction bases unmatched: 7. The CDR3 DNA is TGTGCCAGCAGCTTATCGGTGGGAGGGGTCACCGGGGAGCTGTTTTTT. This gives the protein CASSLSVGGVTGELFF. The full variable domain, rest sourced from reference TRBV7-3 and TRBJ2-2, is GAGVSQTPSNKVTEKGKYVELRCDPISGHTALYWYRQSLGQGPEFLIYFQGTGAADDSGLPNDRFFAVRPEGSVSTLKIQRTERGDSAVYLCASSLSVGGVTGELFFGEGSRLTVL.

A note on this clone: In the same sample, other DNA sequences code for this CDR3. This chain joins TRBV7-9 and TRBJ2-7; D unclear. Germline assignment: CDR1 SEHNR and CDR2 FQNEAQ (reference sequence). The CDR3 totals 13 residues. V was shortened by 4 bases and J by 3 bases, with 10 bases between the two germline ends. For the CDR3, the DNA is TGTGCCAGCAGCTCAGACTCAAGCTACGAGCAGTACTTC. Translated, it gives CASSSDSSYEQYF.

The chain links TRBV7-9 to TRBJ2-7, with 8 bases identical to TRBD1. The CDR3 sequence is 16 residues long. J was trimmed by 2 bases and V by 3 bases; bases with no gene match: 9. Germline values: CDR1 SEHNR, CDR2 FQNEAQ (reference sequence). The CDR3 nucleotides are TGTGCCAGCAGCTTCGTAACCGGGACAGGTACCTACGAGCAGTACTTC. Translating gives CASSFVTGTGTYEQYF.

The chain joins TRBV30 to TRBJ1-1, with a weak D call TRBD1 (5 bases). The CDR3 consists of 13 residues. Trimming took 2 bases from V and 8 from J, leaving 15 bases between them. CDR1 and CDR2 from the germline V gene are GTSNPN and SVGIG (reference sequence). Here the CDR3 DNA reads TGTGCCTGGAGTCCTCGGGGGTACGGCGAAGCTTTCTTT. This encodes CAWSPRGYGEAFF. The whole variable domain, filled in from reference TRBV30 and TRBJ1-1, reads SQTIHQWPATLVQPVGSPLSLECTVEGTSNPNLYWYRQAAGRGLQLLFYSVGIGQISSEVPQNLSASRPQDRQFILSSKKLLLSDSGFYLCAWSPRGYGEAFFGQGTRLTVV.

V gene TRBV11-2 combines with J gene TRBJ1-1, with D unresolved. The length of the CDR3 is 19 residues. Germline CDR1 reads SGHAT; CDR2 reads FQNNGV. V lost 4 bases, J lost 0 bases, and 24 bases lay in between. The CDR3 nucleotides read TGTGCCAGCAGCTATTCGGGTTGGGGAGTAGGACCCTTGAACACTGAAGCTTTCTTT. It specifies CASSYSGWGVGPLNTEAFF.

This chain links TRBV5-1 with TRBJ1-5; 7 bases are shared with TRBD1. Germline V CDR1 and CDR2: SGHRS, YFSETQ. The junction had 8 bases not matched to a gene; V was cut back by 0 bases and J by 5 bases. The CDR3 spans 16 residues. CDR3: CASSLGPAGGDQPQHF. CDR3 DNA: TGCGCCAGCAGCTTGGGGCCCGCAGGGGGTGATCAGCCCCAGCATTTT.